These 26 T cell receptor beta chains share one sample of origin, sequenced in a study of glioma-infiltrating T cells. Amplification of TCR alpha and beta CDR3 regions from RNA used iRepertoire nested multiplex PCR. TCRdb itself ran the multiplex PCR reads through MiXCR, one entry per CDR3 protein. The data contain some 160,000 distinct CDR3 sequences, more than 35% of them singletons. The sequenced sample consisted of glioma tissue, nonneoplastic brain tissue, or PBMCs (not recorded which). All receptors derive from a human donor with low-grade glioma or glioblastoma, undergoing nonglioma brain surgery, or in good health (not recorded which).

This clonotype was counted at least ten times. The chain uses TRBV28 and TRBJ2-3; 9 bases map to TRBD2. Losses at the gene ends were 3 bases for V and 6 bases for J; bases not matched to a gene: 10. CDR1 and CDR2 from the germline V gene are MDHEN and SYDVKM. This CDR3 has 16 amino acids. CDR3 DNA sequence: TGTGCCAGCAGTTTTGGGCGGGAGGGAGGTATGGATACGCAGTATTTT. Its protein product is CASSFGREGGMDTQYF. The full variable domain, with the rest looked up from reference TRBV28 and TRBJ2-3, is DVKVTQSSRYLVKRTGEKVFLECVQDMDHENMFWYRQDPGLGLRLIYFSYDVKMKEKGDIPEGYSVSREKKERFSLILESASTNQTSMYLCASSFGREGGMDTQYFGPGTRLTVL.

This clonotype was detected a few times. This chain joins TRBV5-4 and TRBJ2-7; either TRBD1 or TRBD2 may fit D (5 bases each). This CDR3 comprises 14 residues. V lost 0 bases and J 3 bases, leaving 10 bases between the germline ends. The germline CDR1 and CDR2 sequences are SGHNT and YYREEE (reference sequence). In DNA, the CDR3 is TGTGCCAGCAGCTTGGCCGGGACCCACTACGAGCAGTACTTC. Translation gives CASSLAGTHYEQYF.

This clonotype was picked up many times. The rearrangement uses TRBV6-1 and TRBJ2-7; possible D gene TRBD1, 6 bases. This CDR3 region has 17 residues. CDR1 and CDR2 from the germline V gene are MNHNS and SASEGT. V was clipped by 6 bases and J by 3 bases, with 24 bases between them. The CDR3 loop is CASRDRPRNDLLYEQYF. The CDR3 bases are TGTGCCAGCAGAGACAGGCCCCGGAACGACCTCCTCTACGAGCAGTACTTC.

A few counts support this clonotype. This rearrangement joins TRBV5-1 to TRBJ1-2; TRBD1 aligns across 7 bases. The CDR3 runs to 15 residues. The trim removed 4 bases at V and 3 bases at J, leaving 9 bases unmatched. The V gene's germline CDR1 is SGHRS and CDR2 YFSETQ. The CDR3 sequence is CASSRTGTDDYGYTF. For the CDR3, the DNA is TGCGCCAGCAGCCGAACCGGGACAGACGACTATGGCTACACCTTC.

In regard to this clonotype: A much larger clonotype is one base distant, so this may be a read error. The chain carries TRBV12-3 or TRBV12-4 and TRBJ2-7; 8 nucleotides line up with TRBD2. The length of the CDR3 is 15 residues. Unmatched junction bases numbered 12, after V lost 5 bases and J lost 6 bases. The CDR3 nucleotides read TGTGCCAGCAGTCAAGCGGGAGAAGGAGTGGGCGAGCAGTACTTC. It translates to CASSQAGEGVGEQYF.

The V gene is TRBV20-1, the J gene TRBJ1-5; D uncertain. The CDR3 runs 13 residues. Germline loops: CDR1 DFQATT, CDR2 SNEGSKA (reference sequence). The V end lost 2 bases, the J end lost 8 bases, and 13 bases lay between the germline ends. CDR3 nucleotide sequence: TGCAGTGCTAGACCGGAGGAAGGTAAGCCCCAGCATTTT. Amino acids: CSARPEEGKPQHF.

This clonotype has at least ten counts. This chain connects TRBV25-1 to TRBJ2-6, with no clear D. This CDR3 comprises 14 residues. Per the germline V gene, CDR1 is MGHDK and CDR2 is SYGVNS. V lost 0 bases, J lost 13 bases, and 13 bases lay in between. CDR3 sequence (DNA): TGTGCCAGCAGTGAATATCAGGACGTGGCGGTCCTGACTTTC. As protein: CASSEYQDVAVLTF.

CDR3 loop: CASRTGASGNTIYF. The CDR3 region has the DNA TGTGCCAGCAGGACTGGAGCCTCTGGAAACACCATATATTTT. The chain joins TRBV2 to TRBJ1-3, with D unresolved. V lost 6 bases and J 0 bases, leaving 9 bases between the germline ends. Looked up from germline, CDR1 is SNHLY and CDR2 is FYNNEI. The CDR3 sequence is 14 residues long.

This clonotype was observed at least ten times. The chain joins TRBV7-9 to TRBJ2-1, with D uncertain. The CDR3 is 12 amino acids. V was trimmed by 5 bases and J by 9 bases, leaving 11 bases between them. Germline assignment: CDR1 SEHNR and CDR2 FQNEAQ (reference sequence). The CDR3 loop is CASSPFAAEQFF. The CDR3 DNA sequence: TGTGCCAGCAGCCCGTTCGCGGCTGAGCAGTTCTTC.

This clonotype has just a few counts. The chain employs TRBV18 and TRBJ2-3, with TRBD1 identical over 8 bases. The V gene's germline CDR1 is KGHSH and CDR2 LQKENI. V gave up 3 bases and J gave up 4 bases; unmatched junction bases: 3. The CDR3 sequence is 14 residues long. The DNA for the CDR3 is TGTGCCAGCTCACCTGGGACAGGCCCAGATACGCAGTATTTT. Translating gives CASSPGTGPDTQYF.

This clonotype has a handful of counts. A read error may be the cause here, since a much bigger clone is one base away. The chain is built from TRBV20-1 and TRBJ2-7; perhaps TRBD2 as D (6 bases). The V end was cut by 6 bases, the J end by 3 bases, with 12 bases between. Germline V lookup: CDR1 DFQATT, CDR2 SNEGSKA (reference sequence). There are 12 residues in the CDR3. The DNA of the CDR3 is TGCAGTGCGGGGGACTCCGACTACGAGCAGTACTTC. Protein product: CSAGDSDYEQYF.

The count of this clonotype is one. This could be a read error, since a much larger clone is one nucleotide away. This chain joins TRBV20-1 and TRBJ2-1, with TRBD2 as a possible D gene (6 bases). The germline gives CDR1 DFQATT, CDR2 SNEGSKA (reference sequence). This CDR3 has 13 residues. Written as DNA, the CDR3 is TGCGGCAGCATAGGACTACCCGGACATGAGCAGTTCTTC. This codes for CGSIGLPGHEQFF.

This clonotype has just a few counts. The chain has TRBV4-2 and TRBJ2-3; the D gene is possibly TRBD1 (5 bases). V gave up 0 bases and J gave up 4 bases, with 17 bases separating them. This CDR3 region has 17 residues. CDR1 and CDR2 from the germline V gene are LGHNA and YNFKEQ. The CDR3 spells CASSQDQGRGGPDTQYF. The CDR3 DNA reads TGTGCCAGCAGCCAAGATCAAGGAAGGGGTGGCCCAGATACGCAGTATTTT.

Details on this clonotype: The junction departs from germline at one end; a sequencing error may be responsible. J is TRBJ1-5 and V is TRBV20-1; unclear D gene. Germline V gene lookup returns CDR1 DFQATT and CDR2 SNEGSKA (reference sequence). The CDR3 consists of 11 residues. CDR3 in amino acids: CSARYWETQHF. CDR3 in DNA: TGCAGCGCTAGATATTGGGAAACCCAGCATTTT.

This clonotype showed up just a few times. The chain's CDR3 is CASSRILNTEAFF. CDR3 DNA sequence: TGTGCCAGCAGCCGCATTTTGAACACTGAAGCTTTCTTT. The chain carries TRBV11-2 and TRBJ1-1; D gene uncertain. The germline gives CDR1 SGHAT, CDR2 FQNNGV. This CDR3 is built from 13 residues. V was trimmed by 5 bases and J by 0 bases, leaving 7 bases between them.

This clonotype was seen more than once but under ten times. V usage is TRBV6-2 or TRBV6-3 and J usage is TRBJ2-2; D possibly corresponds to TRBD2 (5 bases). The germline V gene encodes CDR1 MNHEY and CDR2 SVGEGT. The CDR3 is made up of 14 amino acids. The V end lost 7 bases, the J end lost 6 bases, and 15 bases lay between the germline ends. The CDR3 loop is CASTLSGDPGELFF. CDR3 DNA: TGTGCCAGCACCCTATCCGGGGATCCCGGGGAGCTGTTTTTT.

In its sample, this clonotype was seen many times. This chain joins TRBV27 and TRBJ2-7; D uncertain. CDR3 size: 12 residues. V lost 6 bases to trimming and J lost 3 bases, with 9 bases between them. The V gene's germline CDR1 is MNHEY and CDR2 SMNVEV (reference sequence). CDR3 sequence reads: CASRDGHYEQYF. Written as DNA, the CDR3 is TGTGCCAGCAGGGACGGCCACTACGAGCAGTACTTC.

The chain has TRBV5-4 and TRBJ2-1; TRBD2 is a possible D gene (5 bases). There are 16 residues in the CDR3. Germline CDR1 SGHNT, CDR2 YYREEE (reference sequence). V was shortened by 3 bases and J by 0 bases, with 13 bases between the two germline ends. CDR3 in amino acids: CASSWNSGSSYNEQFF. Here the CDR3 DNA reads TGTGCCAGCAGCTGGAATTCGGGAAGCTCCTACAATGAGCAGTTCTTC.

This clonotype came up many times. The V call is TRBV27, the J call TRBJ2-7, with TRBD2 as a possible D gene (5 bases). The CDR3 length is 15 residues. V was cut by 2 bases and J by 2 bases, with 13 bases left in between. From germline, CDR1 is MNHEY and CDR2 SMNVEV (reference sequence). CDR3 sequence reads: CASSLMARGTYEQYF. As DNA, the CDR3 is TGTGCCAGCAGTTTAATGGCTCGAGGGACCTACGAGCAGTACTTC.

The chain is built from TRBV29-1 and TRBJ2-5; D not resolved. The CDR3 runs 11 residues. CDR1 and CDR2 from the germline V gene are SQVTM and ANQGSEA. V was clipped by 3 bases and J by 2 bases, with 4 bases between them. CDR3 protein: CSVDQQETQYF. The CDR3 DNA sequence: TGCAGCGTTGATCAGCAAGAGACCCAGTACTTC.

To note about this clonotype: It may be a read error: a sequence one base away is much more abundant. The chain is built from TRBV20-1 and TRBJ2-5; no clear D gene. CDR1 and CDR2 (germline): DFQATT, SNEGSKA (reference sequence). CDR3 size: 13 residues. The CDR3: CSANGRDEENQYF. CDR3 bases: TGCAGTGCTAATGGACGAGACGAAGAGAACCAGTACTTC.

This clonotype has ten or more counts. The CDR3 DNA reads as TGCAGTGCCAAACTAGCGGGAGCGGGAGAGCAGTACTTC. This codes for CSAKLAGAGEQYF. The V call is TRBV20-1, the J call TRBJ2-7; 11 nucleotides line up with TRBD2. The CDR3 is 13 amino acids. CDR1 is DFQATT, CDR2 SNEGSKA, per germline (reference sequence). V shed 6 bases, J shed 7 bases, and the junction held 8 bases outside the gene matches.

This chain links TRBV11-2 with TRBJ2-7; 9 bases line up with TRBD1. The CDR3 consists of 19 residues. V lost 0 bases to trimming and J lost 3 bases; unmatched junction nucleotides: 15. Germline-derived CDR1 and CDR2 are SGHAT and FQNNGV. The CDR3 here is CASSLDRRQGVLPIYEQYF. CDR3 sequence (DNA): TGTGCCAGCAGCTTAGATCGACGACAGGGGGTCCTTCCGATCTACGAGCAGTACTTC.

This clonotype has at least ten counts. The V call is TRBV3-1, the J call TRBJ2-7, with D perhaps TRBD1 (5 bases). Deletions cut 1 base from V and 2 bases from J, with 15 bases between. The CDR3 totals 16 residues. Looked up from germline, CDR1 is LGHDT and CDR2 is YNNKEL (reference sequence). The CDR3 sequence is CASSQALIGAPYEQYF. CDR3 nucleotide sequence: TGTGCCAGCAGCCAAGCATTGATAGGGGCTCCCTACGAGCAGTACTTC.

The gene calls are TRBV25-1 and TRBJ2-3, with D perhaps matching TRBD2 (5 bases). Between the trimmed V and J ends, which lost 6 bases and 0 bases, there was a span of 10 bases. The germline gives CDR1 MGHDK, CDR2 SYGVNS. The CDR3 is 14 residues long. The CDR3 sequence is CASRVRGSTDTQYF. The DNA of the CDR3 is TGTGCCAGCAGGGTTAGAGGGAGCACAGATACGCAGTATTTT.

V usage is TRBV2 and J usage is TRBJ2-3; 12 bases are a match to TRBD2. The CDR3 consists of 14 residues. V lost 10 bases and J lost 3; bases outside the gene matches: 5. CDR1 is SNHLY, CDR2 FYNNEI, per germline. The DNA of the CDR3 is TGTGCCACCCGGACTAGCGGGGCAACAGATACGCAGTATTTT. This encodes CATRTSGATDTQYF. Complete variable domain (other parts from reference TRBV2 and TRBJ2-3): EPEVTQTPSHQVTQMGQEVILRCVPISNHLYFYWYRQILGQKVEFLVSFYNNEISEKSEIFDDQFSVERPDGSNFTLKIRSTKLEDSAMYFCATRTSGATDTQYFGPGTRLTVL.